This T cell receptor beta chain was profiled in a study of blood T cell repertoires in COVID-19. Background on the study: COVID-19 samples collected from the United States, Italy and Spain covered acute and convalescent phases. T cells, B-cell-depleted T cells, or PBMCs provided the cDNA or gDNA that served as material.

Authors' data handling: Amplifying reference gene primers gave estimates of nucleated cell counts. Sequencing was performed with immunoSEQ multiplex PCR; in TCRdb, only in-frame clones are kept and a portion is missing. That table gives V, J and clone size, and the DNA gave D and trimming. This repertoire shows 64,000 or so clones, approximately 91% found once; its top ten account for roughly 1.7%. The V and J ends lost 4 bases and 4 bases, in that order; junction bases with no gene match: 10. CDR3 length: 16 residues. Germline CDR1 reads SGHNT; CDR2 reads YYREEE (reference sequence). Sequenced input: peripheral blood. This clonotype originated in a human donor in a cohort sampled during active COVID-19. J is TRBJ1-1 and V is TRBV5-4, with 10 bases identical to TRBD1. The CDR3 region is CASSDRDRGRGTEAFF. The DNA for the CDR3 is TGTGCCAGCAGCGACCGGGACAGGGGACGTGGCACTGAAGCTTTCTTT.